Described below is a single TCR beta chain sequence and its context. Which antigen it targets is not known. Base qualities are not at hand, and no much larger clone is one base apart. Peripheral blood CD8+ and CD4+ T cells from healthy donors, Susac syndrome patients and multiple sclerosis patients were profiled using high-throughput TCR beta sequencing. Multiple sclerosis controls were treatment-naive patients with stable or active relapsing-remitting disease fulfilling revised McDonald criteria. Bulk CD8+ and CD4+ T cells were purified magnetically by negative isolation, whereas CD8+ TEMRA cells were enriched by FACS. Blood was drawn into EDTA tubes, processed within 24 hours, and PBMCs were isolated by density gradient centrifugation. PBMCs intended for TCR sequencing were cryopreserved in liquid nitrogen and thawed later in a water bath at 37 degrees C. A purity of at least 90% was achieved for sorted or isolated CD4+, CD8+ and CD8+ TEMRA cells.

These data are taken from a study of CD8 T cells in Susac syndrome (dated by TCRdb to between 2017 and 2020). For the study in its entirety: The study used repertoire sequencing to test whether antigen drove CD8+ T cell activation and differentiation in Susac syndrome.

General findings and caveats noted by the study authors: The number of individuals in the TCR sequencing and HLA analysis was recognized as being relatively small.

RNA was extracted with the RNeasy kit and roughly 0.5 to 1 ug was reverse transcribed using random hexamers. TCR beta CDR3 regions were amplified with the immunoSEQ multiplex PCR assay covering 54 Vbeta and 13 Jbeta segments. To correct PCR amplification bias, a synthetic template baseline was used for both primer optimization and computational correction. The original methods were these. Reads were assigned to V, D and J genes according to IMGT and analyzed in immunoSEQ Analyzer, with only productive sequences retained. Clonality was calculated as one minus the Shannon entropy normalized by log2 of the number of productive unique sequences. For each patient and control, public and private clones were evaluated within the 100 most prevalent clones. Susac-specific clones were defined as absent from healthy and MS cohorts, 800 to 1,200 published viral clones and other ImmuneACCESS disease sequences. Using fastp at Q25 and MiXCR, TCRdb reprocessed the public reads and kept productive beta chains. Each CDR3 protein appears once, grouped with its most common genes and DNA. The V and J calls were determined by TCRdb, not by the authors. The sample profile shows 150,000 to 200,000 distinct CDR3 sequences; 93% of them were found once. The top ten clonotypes cover roughly 0.1% of the sample.

The material sequenced was CD4+ T cells from PBMCs. The sequence was obtained from a human donor with multiple sclerosis.

The CDR3 in this case is CASSSQSSGTEAFF. In nucleotide form, the sequence is TGTGCCAGCAGCTCCCAAAGCTCGGGCACTGAAGCTTTCTTT. This sequence uses TRBV7-2 and TRBJ1-1; the D gene assignment is ambiguous. The CDR3 measures 14 amino acids from cysteine to phenylalanine. The sequence is cut down to CDR3 DNA, 42 bases in frame from base 1. CDR1 and CDR2, per the germline V gene, are SGHTA and FQGNSA. The V and J ends are trimmed by 4 bases and 4 bases, leaving 13 bases between them.